The 20 T cell receptor beta chains given below trace back to one sample, sequenced in a study of shared clonotypes between healthy human individuals. As defined, naive CD8 cells were CD45RO-negative and positively selected for CCR7, with terminally differentiated effector memory CD45RA+ cells excluded. Libraries were prepared by immunoSEQ multiplex PCR; TCRdb keeps only in-frame clonotypes and omits some of them. The sample has roughly 2,000,000 clones; approximately 92% are singletons. The sample comprised naive CD8+ T cells from PBMCs. The receptors come from a man younger than 35 in good health. Some clones in this sample may be carry-over from other donors' samples.

The chain links TRBV5-6 to TRBJ1-1, with D possibly TRBD1 on 5 matching bases. The V gene's germline CDR1 is SGHDT and CDR2 YYEEEE. The CDR3 has 14 amino acids. V was trimmed by 1 base and J by 5 bases, leaving 12 bases between them. As DNA, the CDR3 is TGTGCCAGCAGCTTGTTGCAGGGACGTACTGAAGCTTTCTTT. Protein sequence: CASSLLQGRTEAFF.

The gene calls are TRBV25-1 and TRBJ1-2, with a tentative D call TRBD1 (6 bases). Trimming pared 3 bases from V and 3 bases from J, leaving 11 bases between. Germline assignment: CDR1 MGHDK and CDR2 SYGVNS. The CDR3 runs to 14 residues. The CDR3 reads CASSEGAGDYGYTF. CDR3 DNA: TGTGCCAGCAGTGAGGGGGCGGGGGACTATGGCTACACCTTC.

V is TRBV27 and J is TRBJ2-1; 7 bases match TRBD2. The CDR3 length is 15 residues. CDR1 MNHEY and CDR2 SMNVEV come from the germline V gene (reference sequence). V lost 4 bases, J lost 0 bases, and 3 bases stayed unmatched. The CDR3 is CASSSSGNSYNEQFF. The CDR3, as DNA: TGTGCCAGCAGTTCCAGCGGGAACTCCTACAATGAGCAGTTCTTC.

This chain joins TRBV27 and TRBJ2-7; the match to TRBD2 covers 11 bases. The germline CDR1 and CDR2 sequences are MNHEY and SMNVEV (reference sequence). The CDR3 has 16 amino acids. Trimming removed 2 bases from V and 3 bases from J; junction bases left unmatched: 6. This CDR3 is CASSLLRTSGLYEQYF. The DNA of the CDR3 is TGTGCCAGCAGTTTACTCAGGACTAGCGGGCTCTACGAGCAGTACTTC.

V usage is TRBV7-9 and J usage is TRBJ2-3; D may correspond to TRBD1 or TRBD2 (5 bases each). Germline CDR1 SEHNR, CDR2 FQNEAQ (reference sequence). The CDR3 loop spans 19 amino acids. The V end was cut by 5 bases, the J end by 0 bases, with 24 bases between. The CDR3 nucleotides are TGTGCCAGCAGCCCAACCCCAGGGTTGGCTAGCCAGAGCACAGATACGCAGTATTTT. It specifies CASSPTPGLASQSTDTQYF.

The chain couples TRBV27 to TRBJ2-5; D perhaps matches TRBD2 (5 bases). This CDR3 has 16 residues. Germline values: CDR1 MNHEY, CDR2 SMNVEV (reference sequence). V shed 6 bases and J shed 4 bases, with 21 bases lying between them. In DNA, the CDR3 is TGTGCCAGCAGCTCTATGATTGGATCTGCGGGAGAGACCCAGTACTTC. The encoded protein is CASSSMIGSAGETQYF.

This rearrangement joins TRBV28 to TRBJ2-1, with 8 positions matching TRBD2. This CDR3 is built from 14 residues. CDR1 and CDR2 from the germline V gene are MDHEN and SYDVKM. J lost 6 bases, V lost 3 bases, and 4 bases had no gene match. CDR3 in amino acids: CASSLGLGPNEQFF. CDR3 nucleotide sequence: TGTGCCAGCAGTTTGGGACTAGGGCCCAATGAGCAGTTCTTC. Full variable domain (outside the CDR3, taken from reference TRBV28 and TRBJ2-1): DVKVTQSSRYLVKRTGEKVFLECVQDMDHENMFWYRQDPGLGLRLIYFSYDVKMKEKGDIPEGYSVSREKKERFSLILESASTNQTSMYLCASSLGLGPNEQFFGPGTRLTVL.

V gene TRBV9 combines with J gene TRBJ2-1, with 10 bases fitting TRBD2. CDR3 length equals 16 residues. V lost 2 bases to trimming and J lost 8 bases; unmatched junction nucleotides: 10. The germline V gene has CDR1 SGDLS and CDR2 YYNGEE. In DNA, the CDR3 is TGTGCCAGCAGCGTGGGGACTAGCGCTCGAGGGGATGAGCAGTTCTTC. Residues: CASSVGTSARGDEQFF. Based on the CDR3 plus reference TRBV9 and TRBJ2-1, the full variable domain is DSGVTQTPKHLITATGQRVTLRCSPRSGDLSVYWYQQSLDQGLQFLIQYYNGEERAKGNILERFSAQQFPDLHSELNLSSLELGDSALYFCASSVGTSARGDEQFFGPGTRLTVL.

This clone appeared once. The J gene is TRBJ2-2, the V gene TRBV5-1; D uncertain. V lost 0 bases, J lost 3 bases, and 0 bases lay in between. The CDR3 loop spans 12 amino acids. CDR1 SGHRS and CDR2 YFSETQ come from the germline V gene. The CDR3 loop is CASSLDTGELFF. CDR3 bases: TGCGCCAGCAGCTTGGACACCGGGGAGCTGTTTTTT.

The V gene is TRBV27, the J gene TRBJ1-2; 7 bases line up with TRBD1. Germline V gene sequence: CDR1 MNHEY, CDR2 SMNVEV (reference sequence). The CDR3 has 15 residues. Trimming at V came to 9 bases and at J to 0 bases, leaving 10 bases not matched to a gene. The CDR3 sequence: CASQSVGTANYGYTF. CDR3 nucleotides: TGTGCCAGTCAAAGCGTCGGGACAGCTAACTATGGCTACACCTTC.

The J gene is TRBJ2-1, the V gene TRBV11-1; D perhaps matches TRBD2 (5 bases). V lost 2 bases, J lost 12 bases, and 14 bases lay in between. The CDR3 spans 13 residues. CDR1 SGHAT and CDR2 FQDESV come from the germline V gene (reference sequence). The CDR3 reads CASSLSGPSGQFF. The CDR3 DNA is TGTGCCAGCAGCTTAAGCGGCCCCTCGGGGCAGTTCTTC.

This chain links TRBV2 with TRBJ2-2, with 12 bases fitting TRBD1. V was clipped by 5 bases and J by 4 bases; unmatched bases: 5. This CDR3 comprises 16 residues. Germline CDR1 SNHLY, CDR2 FYNNEI. CDR3 bases: TGTGCCAGCAGTCGTGGGACAGGGGGCATCACCGGGGAGCTGTTTTTT. Amino acid sequence: CASSRGTGGITGELFF.

The V and J genes are TRBV27 and TRBJ1-1; perhaps TRBD1 as D (6 bases). V was shortened by 6 bases and J by 5 bases, with 16 bases between the two germline ends. The CDR3 spans 14 residues. Germline V gene lookup returns CDR1 MNHEY and CDR2 SMNVEV (reference sequence). CDR3 residues: CASRHIQGGTEAFF. As DNA, the CDR3 is TGTGCCAGCAGACACATACAGGGAGGTACTGAAGCTTTCTTT.

This rearrangement joins TRBV7-9 to TRBJ1-4; D might be TRBD1 (5 bases). The V and J ends lost 5 bases and 5 bases respectively, with 18 bases between them. Germline CDR1 is SEHNR and CDR2 is FQNEAQ (reference sequence). This CDR3 contains 16 residues. The CDR3 loop is CASSQTPLGLNEKLFF. In DNA, the CDR3 is TGTGCCAGCAGCCAAACCCCCTTGGGGCTCAATGAAAAACTGTTTTTT. The full variable domain, rest sourced from reference TRBV7-9 and TRBJ1-4, is DTGVSQNPRHKITKRGQNVTFRCDPISEHNRLYWYRQTLGQGPEFLTYFQNEAQLEKSRLLSDRFSAERPKGSFSTLEIQRTEQGDSAMYLCASSQTPLGLNEKLFFGSGTQLSVL.

In this sample, this clone turned up once. The chain uses TRBV6-6 and TRBJ2-3; D perhaps matches TRBD1 (5 bases). Trimming left V 6 bases short and J 0 bases short, with 16 bases between. CDR3 length: 16 residues. Germline V gene data show CDR1 as MNHNY and CDR2 as SVGAGI (reference sequence). CDR3 bases: TGTGCCAGCAGCAACACCAGGGCTCCTAGCACAGATACGCAGTATTTT. Its protein is CASSNTRAPSTDTQYF.

The chain couples TRBV29-1 to TRBJ2-7; D uncertain. V lost 5 bases, J lost 2 bases, and 10 bases lay in between. CDR1 and CDR2 from the germline V gene are SQVTM and ANQGSEA. This CDR3 comprises 12 residues. The CDR3 loop is CSVRAVTYEQYF. The CDR3 bases are TGCAGCGTTCGGGCGGTGACCTACGAGCAGTACTTC.

The chain carries TRBV10-3 and TRBJ1-2; the match to TRBD1 covers 8 bases. The germline V gene encodes CDR1 ENHRY and CDR2 SYGVKD. V lost 3 bases to trimming and J lost 5 bases; unmatched junction nucleotides: 11. The CDR3 totals 16 residues. The CDR3 sequence: CAISETQGARSYGYTF. CDR3 DNA sequence: TGTGCCATCAGTGAAACCCAGGGGGCGCGGAGTTATGGCTACACCTTC.

The rearrangement joins TRBV28 to TRBJ2-3, with D possibly being TRBD2 (6 bases). The germline V gene encodes CDR1 MDHEN and CDR2 SYDVKM. V was trimmed by 5 bases and J by 5 bases, leaving 11 bases between them. The CDR3 is 13 amino acids. The CDR3 DNA reads TGTGCCAGCAGTCTCCCGCGGGGAGATACGCAGTATTTT. Protein: CASSLPRGDTQYF.

This clone was seen only once. The chain uses TRBV2 and TRBJ2-1; 7 bases are a match to TRBD1. Germline V gene lookup returns CDR1 SNHLY and CDR2 FYNNEI. The CDR3 consists of 14 residues. V gave up 3 bases and J gave up 6 bases; unmatched junction bases: 5. The CDR3 DNA reads as TGTGCCAGCAGTGATGGCAGGGGGTTCAATGAGCAGTTCTTC. Its protein product is CASSDGRGFNEQFF.

V and J are TRBV6-1 and TRBJ1-1, with D unresolved. Germline CDR1 and CDR2: MNHNS and SASEGT. This CDR3 contains 10 residues. In DNA, the CDR3 is TGTGCTATACTGAACACTGAAGCTTTCTTT. This translates into CAILNTEAFF.